The rows below give T cell receptor beta chains drawn from one sample of a study of OX40 agonist ivuxolimab in advanced cancers. The assay was immunoSEQ multiplex PCR, and TCRdb's table has in-frame clones only and misses some. The sample contains 15,000 to 20,000 clones, 84% of which appear only once. Sequencing used CD4+ or CD8+ T cells sorted from blood, obtained in a trial of the OX40 agonist ivuxolimab. The receptors shown here come from an adult with an advanced solid tumor such as melanoma, head and neck, liver or kidney cancer. Each CDR3 is given with its conserved first and last residue. The order of the fields is J gene, clone size, D gene, V gene, CDR3 DNA, CDR3 protein. A D gene is named only where the DNA matches it firmly. Some rows have no size entry. The others give once, few or many, or a class for an expanded clone.

TRBJ1-1,NA,TRBD1,TRBV19,TGTGCCAGTAGTATCAGGAGGACAGGGTTGAACACTGAAGCTTTCTTT,CASSIRRTGLNTEAFF
TRBJ2-6,NA,NA,TRBV18,TGTGCCAGCTCACCACCGGGGGGACCCTTTGGGGCCAACGTCCTGACTTTC,CASSPPGGPFGANVLTF
TRBJ2-7,NA,NA,TRBV5-1,TGCGCCAGCAGCTTGTCGGACCTGAACGAGCAGTACTTC,CASSLSDLNEQYF
TRBJ2-7,NA,NA,TRBV9,TGTGCCAGCAGCCAGGGGCCCACAGGGGAGCAGTACTTC,CASSQGPTGEQYF
TRBJ2-1,few,TRBD1,TRBV9,TGTGCCAGCAGCGTAGTAGGACAGGGGAGGAATGAGCAGTTCTTC,CASSVVGQGRNEQFF
TRBJ1-2,NA,TRBD1,TRBV5-6,TGTGCCAGCAGCGGGGACAGGGGAAACTATGGCTACACCTTC,CASSGDRGNYGYTF
TRBJ2-1,once,TRBD2,TRBV9,TGTGCCAGCAGCGTAGAAAGGGCGGGAGGGAGTGAGCAGTTCTTC,CASSVERAGGSEQFF
TRBJ1-2,NA,NA,TRBV2,TGTGCCAGCAGTGCGAGAGGACCAAAAAACTATGGCTACACCTTC,CASSARGPKNYGYTF
TRBJ1-1,few,NA,TRBV27,TGTGCCAGCAGTTTAGAGGCGGAACCGAACACTGAAGCTTTCTTT,CASSLEAEPNTEAFF
TRBJ2-4,NA,NA,TRBV11-2,TGTGCCAGCAGCCAGACCTTTGCCAAAAACATTCAGTACTTC,CASSQTFAKNIQYF
TRBJ1-3,NA,NA,TRBV19,TGTGCCAGTAGTATGGTCGGGGGGCAAGGAAACACCATATATTTT,CASSMVGGQGNTIYF
TRBJ2-7,NA,NA,TRBV28,TGTGCCAGCCGGACCTCCATACAGTACGAGCAGTACTTC,CASRTSIQYEQYF
TRBJ2-7,NA,NA,TRBV18,TGTGCCAGCTCACCACTCCAGACGGAAAGCTACGAGCAGTACTTC,CASSPLQTESYEQYF
TRBJ2-7,NA,TRBD2,TRBV7-9,TGTGCCAGCAGCCCACATGGCGCTAGCGGGGGAGCCTACGAGCAGTACTTC,CASSPHGASGGAYEQYF
TRBJ2-1,NA,TRBD2,TRBV14,TGTGCCAGCAGCCAAGTCTCAGCGGGGATCTCCTACAATGAGCAGTTCTTC,CASSQVSAGISYNEQFF
TRBJ2-1,NA,NA,TRBV18,TGTGCCAGCTCACAAGAACACAGGGACAATGAGCAGTTCTTC,CASSQEHRDNEQFF
TRBJ2-3,few,NA,TRBV19,TGTGCCAGTAGTCCGGGGGGCACAGATACGCAGTATTTT,CASSPGGTDTQYF
TRBJ2-3,once,NA,TRBV7-9,TGTGCCAGCAGCGGAGGGGAACAGGGAGATACGCAGTATTTT,CASSGGEQGDTQYF
TRBJ2-2,NA,NA,TRBV7-9,TGTGCCAGCAGCGCCACTAGTGGGGGCACCGGGGAGCTGTTTTTT,CASSATSGGTGELFF
TRBJ1-5,NA,TRBD1,TRBV5-1,TGCGCCAGCAGCTCCGGACAGGGCAATCAGCCCCAGCATTTT,CASSSGQGNQPQHF
TRBJ2-3,NA,NA,TRBV14,TGTGCCAGCAGCTCAGGGACACCCAATAGGCCTTATACGCAGTATTTT,CASSSGTPNRPYTQYF
TRBJ1-2,NA,NA,TRBV7-8,TGTGCCAGCAGCCGCTACAGTGGAGAGAACTATGGCTACACCTTC,CASSRYSGENYGYTF
TRBJ2-5,NA,TRBD1,TRBV5-6,TGTGCCAGCAGCTTGGTTATAGGGGGCGCATATGAGACCCAGTACTTC,CASSLVIGGAYETQYF
TRBJ1-2,few,NA,TRBV29-1,TGCAGCGTTGAGGGTCTAGGGGCCTATGGCTACACCTTC,CSVEGLGAYGYTF
TRBJ2-2,once,NA,TRBV19,TGTGCCAGTAGTCTCCCACTTGGAGCGGGCACCGGGGAGCTGTTTTTT,CASSLPLGAGTGELFF
TRBJ2-3,NA,NA,TRBV19,TGTGCCAGTAGTATAGAGCTGGGTACGCAGTATTTT,CASSIELGTQYF
TRBJ2-1,NA,NA,TRBV9,TGTGCCAGCAGCGTAGAAGGGCTCCTCTACAATGAGCAGTTCTTC,CASSVEGLLYNEQFF
TRBJ2-3,NA,NA,TRBV5-4,TGTGCCAGCAGCTTGGGCGGGACAGATACGCAGTATTTT,CASSLGGTDTQYF
TRBJ2-1,NA,NA,TRBV6-6,TGTGCCAGCAGCCCCGGGACCGCTTACAATGAGCAGTTCTTC,CASSPGTAYNEQFF
TRBJ1-4,NA,NA,TRBV29-1,TGCAGCGTTGAAGATCTAGGGTTAGGCGAAAAACTGTTTTTT,CSVEDLGLGEKLFF
TRBJ2-4,NA,TRBD2,TRBV6-1,TGTGCCAGCAGTGAAGGGGGGGGTTCCAAAAACATTCAGTACTTC,CASSEGGGSKNIQYF
TRBJ2-1,NA,TRBD2,TRBV4-1,TGCGCCAGCAGCCAAGAAGTGTCTGGCGGGGGGGGCCATGAGCAGTTCTTC,CASSQEVSGGGGHEQFF
TRBJ2-7,NA,NA,TRBV21-1,TGTGCCAGCACCCCAGGGAGGAGCGCCCAGGAGAATCCAAGCTCCTACGAGCAGTACTTC,CASTPGRSAQENPSSYEQYF
TRBJ1-1,NA,NA,TRBV9,TGTGCCAGCAGCGCGAGACCCTCGGGCACTGAAGCTTTCTTT,CASSARPSGTEAFF
TRBJ1-1,NA,NA,TRBV6-1,TGTGCCGCGAAGGAGGTGGGTGAAGCTTTCTTT,CAAKEVGEAFF
TRBJ1-6,few,NA,TRBV7-9,TGTGCCAGCAGCTCACCACGAGGGAATTCACCCCTCCACTTT,CASSSPRGNSPLHF